This T cell receptor beta chain was recorded in a study of T-cell reconstitution after alpha-beta-depleted transplantation in children. This clonotype appeared many times. What it binds is unknown. The CDR3 has 17 amino acids. After removal of 1 base from V and 6 bases from J, the junction contained 9 bases not matched to a gene. Germline V gene data show CDR1 as SEHNR and CDR2 as FQNEAQ (reference sequence). The TCRbeta library incorporated unique molecular identifiers. TCRdb reanalysed the PCR reads using MiXCR and keeps one entry per CDR3 protein. The sample has over 100,000 distinct CDR3 sequences, about a tenth seen once. Findings of the study overall: Certain patients had high TCRbeta diversity at day 60, and it came from recipient T cells and thymic progenitors that survived. Alpha-beta T cells about two months after transplant reportedly derived from several hundred expanded graft clones.

The chain couples TRBV7-9 to TRBJ2-7, with 13 bases lining up with TRBD2. This clonotype originated in a boy aged 2 to 10 with acute lymphoblastic leukemia, due to receive a stem cell transplant. Sequencing used PBMCs, obtained before TCRalphabeta/CD19-depleted stem cell transplant. The CDR3 sequence: CASSLVLGLAGYSEQYF. The CDR3 DNA is TGTGCCAGCAGCTTAGTGTTGGGACTAGCGGGATATAGCGAGCAGTACTTC.